These 8 T cell receptor beta chains were sequenced from one sample in a study of T cells after yellow fever vaccination. A single record per CDR3 protein comes from TCRdb applying MiXCR to the 5' RACE reads. The sample carries just over 250,000 distinct CDR3 sequences, around 5.2% recorded once. The sequenced sample was CD4+ T cells sorted from PBMCs, obtained on the day of the yellow fever booster vaccination. The receptors were gathered from a man aged 18 to 29 who received the YFV17D yellow fever vaccine.

This clonotype was seen only a few times. This rearrangement joins TRBV10-3 to TRBJ2-7; no reliable D call. This CDR3 comprises 9 residues. Germline CDR1 and CDR2: ENHRY and SYGVKD. V lost 11 bases and J lost 7, with 9 bases in between. CDR3 amino acids: CAAGEEQYF. The DNA of the CDR3 is TGTGCCGCCGGCGAAGAGCAGTACTTC.

This chain joins TRBV11-2 and TRBJ2-1; D may be TRBD2 (5 bases). The CDR3 covers 13 residues. Germline V gives CDR1 SGHAT, CDR2 FQNNGV. V lost 2 bases and J 8 bases, leaving 10 bases between the germline ends. For the CDR3, the DNA is TGTGCCAGCAGCTTAAATTTCGGGGATGAGCAGTTCTTC. Translating it yields CASSLNFGDEQFF.

This clonotype turned up a few times. The rearrangement links TRBV6-2 or TRBV6-3 to TRBJ2-1; D is perhaps TRBD2 (6 bases). V lost 6 bases and J 0 bases, leaving 24 bases between the germline ends. Germline CDR1 is MNHEY and CDR2 is SVGEGT. This CDR3 region has 19 residues. The CDR3 here is CASRHIPPGRGSSYNEQFF. The CDR3 nucleotides read TGTGCCAGCAGGCATATCCCCCCCGGGCGGGGAAGCTCCTACAATGAGCAGTTCTTC.

This clonotype came up many times. CDR3 bases: TGTGCCAGCAGCCAAGATCTCGCTCCAGATACGCAGTATTTT. Its translation is CASSQDLAPDTQYF. This chain uses TRBV4-2 with TRBJ2-3; D remains unclear. The germline V and J ends were trimmed by 0 bases and 4 bases, with 8 bases remaining between them. CDR1 LGHNA and CDR2 YNFKEQ come from the germline V gene. The CDR3 runs 14 residues.

In this sample, this clonotype turned up many times. The chain uses TRBV11-2 and TRBJ2-3, with D unresolved. The germline V gene has CDR1 SGHAT and CDR2 FQNNGV. The CDR3 length is 10 residues. The V and J ends lost 3 bases and 6 bases respectively, with 1 base between them. The CDR3 sequence: CASSFDTQYF. CDR3 DNA sequence: TGTGCCAGCAGCTTTGATACGCAGTATTTT.

The gene calls are TRBV6-2 or TRBV6-3 and TRBJ2-7, with 13 bases fitting TRBD2. Germline lookup yields CDR1 MNHEY and CDR2 SVGEGT. V gave up 2 bases and J gave up 0 bases; unmatched junction bases: 4. This CDR3 comprises 17 residues. The CDR3 loop reads CASSYTSGGESSYEQYV. In DNA, the CDR3 is TGTGCCAGCAGTTACACTAGCGGGGGGGAGAGCTCCTACGAGCAGTACGTC.

This clonotype was counted between two and nine times. The chain couples TRBV7-2 to TRBJ2-5; TRBD2 might be the D (6 bases). The germline V gene encodes CDR1 SGHTA and CDR2 FQGNSA. The CDR3 totals 15 residues. Trimming shortened V by 2 bases and J by 2 bases, and 12 bases separated the two germline ends. Here the CDR3 reads CASSLMGGDQETQYF. CDR3 nucleotide sequence: TGTGCCAGCAGCTTAATGGGAGGCGATCAAGAGACCCAGTACTTC.

Ten or more counts support this clonotype. The chain has TRBV9 and TRBJ2-5; D is unclear. V was trimmed by 0 bases and J by 5 bases, leaving 5 bases between them. The CDR3 runs to 12 residues. CDR1 is SGDLS, CDR2 YYNGEE, per germline. CDR3 in DNA: TGTGCCAGCAGCGTAGCTGACGAGACCCAGTACTTC. It codes for CASSVADETQYF.